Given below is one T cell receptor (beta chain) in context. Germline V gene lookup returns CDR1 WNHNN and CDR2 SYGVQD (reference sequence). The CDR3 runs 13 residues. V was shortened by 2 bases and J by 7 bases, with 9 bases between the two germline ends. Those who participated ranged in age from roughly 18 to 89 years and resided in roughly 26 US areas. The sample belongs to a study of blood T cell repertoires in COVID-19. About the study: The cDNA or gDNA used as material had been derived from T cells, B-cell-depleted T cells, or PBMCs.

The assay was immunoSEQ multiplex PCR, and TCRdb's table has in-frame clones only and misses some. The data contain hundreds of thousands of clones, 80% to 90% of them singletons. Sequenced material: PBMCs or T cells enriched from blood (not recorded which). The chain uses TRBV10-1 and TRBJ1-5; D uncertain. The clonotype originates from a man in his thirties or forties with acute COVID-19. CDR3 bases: TGCGCCAGCAGTGAGGAGATTGCGCAGCCCCAGCATTTT. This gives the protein CASSEEIAQPQHF.